This T cell receptor beta chain came from a study of T cell responses to AZD1222 COVID-19 vaccine. About this clone itself: Its target is not known.

Trimming cost V 4 bases and J 0 bases, with 7 bases left between them. The length of the CDR3 is 14 residues. Germline loops: CDR1 SGHAT, CDR2 FQNNGV. Study-wide results and limits: Clonal diversity may have been underestimated in mostly white British donors. Spike-specific TCR repertoires showed rising breadth and depth after two AZD1222 doses.

Assay used: immunoSEQ multiplex PCR; TCRdb lists only in-frame clones, some missing. The sample carries approximately 44,000 clones, around 81% recorded once. The sample in question was peripheral blood, obtained on day 0 of AZD1222 vaccination. This TCR was recovered from an adult in good health. The rearrangement links TRBV11-2 to TRBJ2-4; D is uncertain. The CDR3 reads CASSSTLAKNIQYF. The CDR3 DNA reads TGTGCCAGCAGCTCGACATTAGCCAAAAACATTCAGTACTTC.